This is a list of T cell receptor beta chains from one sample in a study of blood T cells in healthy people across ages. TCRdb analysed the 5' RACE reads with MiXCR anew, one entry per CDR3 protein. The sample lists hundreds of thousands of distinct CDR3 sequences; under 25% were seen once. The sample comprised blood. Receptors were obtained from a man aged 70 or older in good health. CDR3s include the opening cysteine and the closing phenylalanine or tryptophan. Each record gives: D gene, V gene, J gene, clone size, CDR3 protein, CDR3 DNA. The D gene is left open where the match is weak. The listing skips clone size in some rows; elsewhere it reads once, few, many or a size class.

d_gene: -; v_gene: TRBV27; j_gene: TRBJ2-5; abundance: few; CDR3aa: CASSGLGAKTQYF; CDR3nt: TGTGCCAGCAGTGGGCTTGGGGCAAAGACCCAGTACTTC
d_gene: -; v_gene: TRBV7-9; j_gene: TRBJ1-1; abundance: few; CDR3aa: CASTLDAGRAEAFF; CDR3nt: TGTGCCAGCACCCTAGACGCGGGGCGCGCTGAAGCTTTCTTT
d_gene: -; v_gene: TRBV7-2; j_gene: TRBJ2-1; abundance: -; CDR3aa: CASSLASTLSYNEQFF; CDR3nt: TGTGCCAGCAGCTTAGCCTCGACACTGTCCTACAATGAGCAGTTCTTC
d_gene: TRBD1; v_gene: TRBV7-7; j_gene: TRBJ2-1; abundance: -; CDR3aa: CASSRDRGAFNEQFF; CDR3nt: TGTGCTAGCAGCCGTGACAGGGGGGCGTTCAATGAGCAGTTCTTC
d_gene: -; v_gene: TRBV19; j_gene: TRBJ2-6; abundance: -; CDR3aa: CASSIYWGTNVLTF; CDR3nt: TGTGCCAGTAGTATCTATTGGGGGACCAACGTCCTGACTTTC
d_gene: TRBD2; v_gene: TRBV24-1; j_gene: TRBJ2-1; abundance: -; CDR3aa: CATSDPSGREYNEQFF; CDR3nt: TGTGCCACCAGTGATCCCAGCGGGAGGGAATACAATGAGCAGTTCTTC
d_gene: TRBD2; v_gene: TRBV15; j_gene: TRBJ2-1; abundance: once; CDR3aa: CATSSGLAGYNEQFF; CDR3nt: TGTGCCACCAGCAGCGGACTAGCGGGGTACAATGAGCAGTTCTTC
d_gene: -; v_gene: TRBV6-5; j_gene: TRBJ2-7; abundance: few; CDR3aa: CASSGIQGSYEQYF; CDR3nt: TGTGCCAGCAGTGGCATACAGGGATCCTACGAGCAGTACTTC
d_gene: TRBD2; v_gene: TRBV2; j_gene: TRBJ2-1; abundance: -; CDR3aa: CASRGLAVHNEQFF; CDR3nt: TGTGCCAGCAGGGGACTAGCGGTACACAATGAGCAGTTCTTC
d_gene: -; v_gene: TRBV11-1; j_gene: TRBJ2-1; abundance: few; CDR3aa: CASSWGGVSEQFF; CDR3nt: TGTGCCAGCAGCTGGGGTGGGGTTAGTGAGCAGTTCTTC
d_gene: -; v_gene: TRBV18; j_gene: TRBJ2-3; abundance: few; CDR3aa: CASSPPWGDTQYF; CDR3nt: TGTGCCAGCTCACCACCGTGGGGAGATACGCAGTATTTT
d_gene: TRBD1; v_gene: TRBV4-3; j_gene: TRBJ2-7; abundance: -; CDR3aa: CASSQDSDRAYEQYF; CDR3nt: TGCGCCAGCAGCCAAGATTCCGACAGGGCCTACGAGCAGTACTTC
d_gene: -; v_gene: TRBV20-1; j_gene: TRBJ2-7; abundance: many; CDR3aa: CSAIDARGPTYEQYF; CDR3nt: TGCAGTGCTATCGACGCCAGGGGCCCCACCTACGAGCAGTACTTC
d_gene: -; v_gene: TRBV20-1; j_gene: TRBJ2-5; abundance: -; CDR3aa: CSASWLGQETQYF; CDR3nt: TGCAGTGCTAGTTGGCTCGGGCAAGAGACCCAGTACTTC
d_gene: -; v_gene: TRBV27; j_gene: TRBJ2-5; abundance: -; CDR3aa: CASSSLGDGETQYF; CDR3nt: TGTGCCAGCAGTTCGCTCGGGGACGGAGAGACCCAGTACTTC
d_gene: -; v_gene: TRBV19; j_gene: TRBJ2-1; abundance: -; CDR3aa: CASNSLLGVNEQFF; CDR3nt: TGTGCCAGTAACTCCCTTTTGGGGGTGAATGAGCAGTTCTTC
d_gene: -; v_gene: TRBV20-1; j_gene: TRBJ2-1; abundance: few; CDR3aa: CSARAQLGIRYDEQFF; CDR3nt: TGCAGTGCTAGAGCCCAGCTGGGAATACGCTACGATGAGCAGTTCTTC
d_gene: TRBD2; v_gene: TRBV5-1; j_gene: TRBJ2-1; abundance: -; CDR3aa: CASSLAGLQRGNEQFF; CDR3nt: TGCGCCAGCAGCTTGGCCGGTCTACAGCGGGGCAATGAGCAGTTCTTC
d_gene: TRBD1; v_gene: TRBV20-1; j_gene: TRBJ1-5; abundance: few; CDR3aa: CSARDRADQPQHF; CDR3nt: TGCAGTGCTAGGGACAGGGCGGATCAGCCCCAGCATTTT
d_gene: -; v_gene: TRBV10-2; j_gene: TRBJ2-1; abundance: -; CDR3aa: CASSAQNLGTHNEQFF; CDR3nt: TGCGCCAGCAGTGCTCAGAACTTGGGCACCCACAATGAGCAGTTCTTC
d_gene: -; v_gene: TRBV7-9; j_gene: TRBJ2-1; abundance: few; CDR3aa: CASSLQGDNEQFF; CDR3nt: TGTGCCAGCAGCTTACAGGGAGACAATGAGCAGTTCTTC
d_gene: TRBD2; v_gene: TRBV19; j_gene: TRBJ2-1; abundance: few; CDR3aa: CASVAGDYNEQFF; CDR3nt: TGTGCCAGTGTAGCGGGAGACTACAATGAGCAGTTCTTC
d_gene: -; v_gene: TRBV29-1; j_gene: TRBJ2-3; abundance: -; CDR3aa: CSVEDSDGYTDTQYF; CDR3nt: TGCAGCGTTGAAGATTCGGACGGTTACACAGATACGCAGTATTTT
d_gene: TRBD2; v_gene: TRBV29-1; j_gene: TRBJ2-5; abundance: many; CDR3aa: CSVGTTSGKGTQYF; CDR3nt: TGCAGCGTTGGAACGACTAGCGGGAAAGGGACCCAGTACTTC
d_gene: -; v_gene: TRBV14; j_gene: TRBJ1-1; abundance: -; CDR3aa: CASSQRSGAVNTEAFF; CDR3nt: TGTGCCAGCAGCCAAAGGTCGGGGGCGGTGAACACTGAAGCTTTCTTT
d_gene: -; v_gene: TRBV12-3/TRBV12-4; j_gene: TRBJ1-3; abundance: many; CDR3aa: CASSLRTERNTIYF; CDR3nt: TGTGCCAGCAGTTTAAGGACAGAGAGAAACACCATATATTTT
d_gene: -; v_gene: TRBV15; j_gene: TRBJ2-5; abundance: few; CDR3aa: CATSSKETQYF; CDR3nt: TGTGCCACCAGCTCCAAAGAGACCCAGTACTTC
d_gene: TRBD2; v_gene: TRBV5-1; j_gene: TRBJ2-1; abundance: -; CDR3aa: CASSTPGTRQDSYNEQFF; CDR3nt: TGCGCCAGCAGCACACCCGGGACTAGACAGGACTCCTACAATGAGCAGTTCTTC
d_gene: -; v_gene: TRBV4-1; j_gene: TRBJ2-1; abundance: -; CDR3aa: CASSHPGDNEDEQFF; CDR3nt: TGCGCCAGCAGCCACCCGGGAGACAACGAGGATGAGCAGTTCTTC
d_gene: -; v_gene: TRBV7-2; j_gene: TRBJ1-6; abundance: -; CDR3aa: CASSSRANSPLHF; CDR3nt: TGTGCCAGCAGCTCGAGGGCCAATTCACCCCTCCACTTT
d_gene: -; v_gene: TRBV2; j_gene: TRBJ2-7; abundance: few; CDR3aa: CASISVTRSYEQYF; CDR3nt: TGTGCCAGCATATCCGTGACAAGGTCCTACGAGCAGTACTTC
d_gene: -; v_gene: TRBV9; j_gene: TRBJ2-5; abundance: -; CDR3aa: CASSVTGTAPIWETQYF; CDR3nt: TGTGCCAGCAGCGTTACCGGGACTGCCCCTATCTGGGAGACCCAGTACTTC
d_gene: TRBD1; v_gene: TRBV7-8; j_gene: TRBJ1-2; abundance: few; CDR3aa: CASSLGQGAQDGYTF; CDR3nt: TGTGCCAGCAGCTTAGGACAGGGGGCGCAAGATGGCTACACCTTC
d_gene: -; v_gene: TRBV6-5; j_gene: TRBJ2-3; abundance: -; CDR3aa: CASSYAGPPPDTQYF; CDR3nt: TGTGCCAGCAGTTACGCGGGACCCCCCCCAGATACGCAGTATTTT
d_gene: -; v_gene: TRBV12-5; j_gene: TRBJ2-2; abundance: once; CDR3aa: CASGLPEGTGELFF; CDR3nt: TGTGCTAGTGGTTTACCAGAGGGCACCGGGGAGCTGTTTTTT
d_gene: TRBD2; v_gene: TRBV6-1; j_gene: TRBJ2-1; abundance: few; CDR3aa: CASSEFSTSGRASYNEQFF; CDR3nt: TGTGCCAGCAGTGAATTCTCGACTAGCGGGAGAGCCTCCTACAATGAGCAGTTCTTC
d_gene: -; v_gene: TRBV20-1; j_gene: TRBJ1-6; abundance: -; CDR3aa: CSADSGKIHNSPLHF; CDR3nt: TGCAGTGCTGATAGTGGCAAGATCCATAATTCACCCCTCCACTTT
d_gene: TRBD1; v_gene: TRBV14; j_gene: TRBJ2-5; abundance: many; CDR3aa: CASSPRQGNEQYF; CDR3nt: TGTGCCAGCAGCCCCCGACAGGGGAATGAGCAGTACTTC
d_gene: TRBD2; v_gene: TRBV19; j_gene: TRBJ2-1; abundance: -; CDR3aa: CASLGTSGYNEQFF; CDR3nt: TGTGCCAGTCTCGGGACTAGCGGCTACAATGAGCAGTTCTTC
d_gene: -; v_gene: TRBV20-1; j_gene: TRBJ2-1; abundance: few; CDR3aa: CSASPSSYNEQFF; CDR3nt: TGCAGTGCTAGCCCTAGCTCCTACAATGAGCAGTTCTTC
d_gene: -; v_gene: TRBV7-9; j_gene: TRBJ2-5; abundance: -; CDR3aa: CASSLPRGVDSETQYF; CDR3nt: TGTGCCAGCAGCCTCCCGAGAGGCGTAGACTCGGAGACCCAGTACTTC
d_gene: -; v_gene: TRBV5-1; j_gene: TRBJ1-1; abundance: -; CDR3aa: CVSSLRTENTEAFF; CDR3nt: TGCGTCAGCAGCTTGCGGACAGAGAACACTGAAGCTTTCTTT
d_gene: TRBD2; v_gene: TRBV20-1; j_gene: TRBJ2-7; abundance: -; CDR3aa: CSARGPSSGSQHEQYF; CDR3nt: TGCAGTGCTCGGGGACCGTCTAGCGGGAGTCAACACGAGCAGTACTTC
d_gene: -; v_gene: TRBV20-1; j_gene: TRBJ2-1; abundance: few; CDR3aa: CSAPKTRNEQFF; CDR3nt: TGCAGTGCGCCGAAGACTAGAAATGAGCAGTTCTTC
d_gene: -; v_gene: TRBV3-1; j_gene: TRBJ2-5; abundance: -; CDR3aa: CASSQDPREQETQYF; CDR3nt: TGTGCCAGCAGCCAAGATCCCCGGGAACAAGAGACCCAGTACTTC
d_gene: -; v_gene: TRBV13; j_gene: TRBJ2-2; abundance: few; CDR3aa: CASSLGLVTGELFF; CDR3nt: TGTGCCAGCAGCTTGGGTCTGGTCACCGGGGAGCTGTTTTTT
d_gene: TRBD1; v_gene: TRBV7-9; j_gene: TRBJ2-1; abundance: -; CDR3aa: CASSLGQGAAAYNEQFF; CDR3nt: TGTGCCAGCAGCTTAGGACAGGGGGCGGCAGCCTACAATGAGCAGTTCTTC
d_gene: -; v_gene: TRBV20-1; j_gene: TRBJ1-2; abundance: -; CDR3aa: CSARADQAAGYYGYTF; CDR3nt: TGCAGTGCTAGAGCCGATCAGGCGGCAGGTTACTATGGCTACACCTTC
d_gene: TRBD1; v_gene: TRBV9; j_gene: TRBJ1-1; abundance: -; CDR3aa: CASSREGADTEAFF; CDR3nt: TGTGCCAGCAGCCGTGAGGGGGCGGACACTGAAGCTTTCTTT
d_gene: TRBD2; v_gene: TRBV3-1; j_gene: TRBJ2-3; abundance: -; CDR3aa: CASSQRGTSGPTDTQYF; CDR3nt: TGTGCCAGCAGCCAACGGGGCACTAGCGGGCCCACAGATACGCAGTATTTT
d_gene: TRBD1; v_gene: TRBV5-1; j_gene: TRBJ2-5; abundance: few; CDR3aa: CASSLTGTGLQETQYF; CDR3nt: TGCGCCAGCAGCCTCACCGGGACAGGACTTCAAGAGACCCAGTACTTC
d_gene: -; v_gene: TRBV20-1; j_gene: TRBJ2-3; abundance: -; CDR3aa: CSARGNSGRRTTDTQYF; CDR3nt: TGCAGTGCTAGAGGAAACTCTGGACGGCGAACCACAGATACGCAGTATTTT
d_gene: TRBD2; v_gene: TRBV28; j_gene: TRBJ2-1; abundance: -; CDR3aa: CASSFLARLAGGPRNEQFF; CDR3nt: TGTGCCAGCAGTTTTCTGGCCAGACTAGCGGGAGGGCCTCGAAATGAGCAGTTCTTC
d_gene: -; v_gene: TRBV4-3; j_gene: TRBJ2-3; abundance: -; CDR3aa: CASSQGFGGTDTQYF; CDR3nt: TGCGCCAGCAGCCAAGGCTTCGGTGGCACAGATACGCAGTACTTT
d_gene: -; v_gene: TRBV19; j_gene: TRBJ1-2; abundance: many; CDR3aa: CASSPRGGASGYTF; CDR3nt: TGTGCCAGTAGTCCCCGCGGGGGGGCTTCTGGCTACACCTTC
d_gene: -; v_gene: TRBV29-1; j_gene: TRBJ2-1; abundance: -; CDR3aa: CSVEVRGGLAPPYNEQFF; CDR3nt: TGCAGCGTTGAAGTTAGGGGTGGGCTAGCGCCCCCCTACAATGAGCAGTTCTTC